What follows are 8 T cell receptor beta chains derived from one specimen sequenced in a study of T cell changes during pregnancy in multiple sclerosis. Profiled with immunoSEQ multiplex PCR; TCRdb holds only in-frame clones, not every one. The sample has fewer than 90,000 clones; 94% are singletons. The sample consisted of peripheral blood, taken after pregnancy. All receptors come from a female donor in good health, enrolled as a control in a pregnancy study.

The chain combines TRBV5-1 with TRBJ2-1; D gene ambiguous. V was pared by 0 bases and J by 7 bases, with 8 bases between. There are 13 residues in the CDR3. CDR1 and CDR2 (germline): SGHRS, YFSETQ. The CDR3 loop is CASSLESPNEQFF. As DNA, the CDR3 is TGCGCCAGCAGCTTGGAATCCCCAAATGAGCAGTTCTTC.

This sequence joins TRBV29-1 and TRBJ2-7; maybe TRBD1 (5 bases). Germline V lookup: CDR1 SQVTM, CDR2 ANQGSEA. Trimming removed 5 bases from V and 2 bases from J, with 10 bases in between. This CDR3 region has 12 residues. This CDR3 reads CSVWTPTYEQYF. The CDR3 DNA sequence: TGCAGCGTTTGGACACCTACCTACGAGCAGTACTTC.

The chain's CDR3 is CASSVGMGQGTYNQPQHF. DNA for the CDR3: TGTGCCAGTAGTGTGGGTATGGGACAGGGCACATACAATCAGCCCCAGCATTTT. V and J are TRBV19 and TRBJ1-5, with 9 bases aligning to TRBD1. The V gene's germline CDR1 is LNHDA and CDR2 SQIVND (reference sequence). The junction had 14 bases not matched to a gene; V was cut back by 5 bases and J by 3 bases. The CDR3 has 18 residues.

The chain links TRBV4-1 to TRBJ1-5; the match to TRBD1 covers 11 bases. The CDR3 totals 16 residues. Germline trimming cut 2 bases from V and 6 bases from J; bases unmatched to any gene: 6. CDR1 is MGHRA and CDR2 is YSYEKL in the germline V gene. CDR3 amino acids: CASSQFGTGGGQPQHF. The CDR3 DNA is TGCGCCAGCAGCCAATTTGGGACAGGGGGTGGTCAGCCCCAGCATTTT.

V is TRBV28 and J is TRBJ2-3; 7 nucleotides agree with TRBD1. The V gene's germline CDR1 is MDHEN and CDR2 SYDVKM. V gave up 2 bases and J gave up 5 bases; unmatched junction bases: 7. The CDR3 contains 15 residues. This CDR3 reads CASSLANRGGDTQYF. The CDR3 DNA is TGTGCCAGCAGTTTAGCGAACAGGGGTGGAGATACGCAGTATTTT.

V is TRBV11-2 and J is TRBJ1-3; 7 nucleotides agree with TRBD1. The CDR3 loop spans 14 amino acids. CDR1 and CDR2 (germline): SGHAT, FQNNGV. Germline trimming cut 6 bases from V and 4 bases from J; bases unmatched to any gene: 6. Written as DNA, the CDR3 is TGTGCCAGCAGATCCGGGACAGTGGGAAACACCATATATTTT. Protein: CASRSGTVGNTIYF.

The rearrangement uses TRBV5-6 and TRBJ2-1, with TRBD1 as a possible D gene (8 bases). The CDR3 extends over 17 amino acids. Germline CDR1 and CDR2: SGHDT and YYEEEE. Between the trimmed V and J ends, which lost 2 bases and 4 bases, there was a span of 19 bases. Here the CDR3 DNA reads TGTGCCAGCAGCTTACAGGGGGGGATAGATGGGTACAATGAGCAGTTCTTC. Translation gives CASSLQGGIDGYNEQFF.

This clone was detected only a few times. The chain couples TRBV10-3 to TRBJ2-7, with 11 nucleotides matching TRBD1. The V segment lost 6 bases and the J segment 2 bases; nucleotides outside the gene matches: 3. The CDR3 length is 14 residues. CDR1 is ENHRY and CDR2 is SYGVKD in the germline V gene. In nucleotides, the CDR3 is TGTGCCATCAGAGGACAGGGGGCCACCTACGAGCAGTACTTC. Translation: CAIRGQGATYEQYF.